A selection of T cell receptor beta chains follows, all from one sample in a study of T-cell reconstitution after alpha-beta-depleted transplantation in children. MiXCR, applied by TCRdb to the PCR reads, yields one record per CDR3 protein. The table has about 500,000 distinct CDR3 sequences, 32% seen once; the top ten hold around 2.3%. The source was PBMCs from the stem cell graft donor, collected from the stem cell graft. The receptors originated from a human donor who donated a stem cell graft to a child with aplastic anemia. The CDR3 runs from the conserved cysteine through the conserved F or W. D genes are given only for firm matches. Some rows have no size entry. The others give once, few or many, or a class for an expanded clone.

V gene	D gene	clone size	J gene	CDR3 protein	CDR3 DNA
TRBV27	TRBD1	-	TRBJ2-7	CASSGQGAGSYEQYF	TGTGCCAGCAGTGGACAGGGGGCAGGGTCCTACGAGCAGTACTTC
TRBV6-5	-	-	TRBJ2-7	CASTYSGSGSYEQYF	TGTGCCAGCACCTACTCGGGAAGCGGTTCCTACGAGCAGTACTTC
TRBV9	-	-	TRBJ2-1	CASSVLRIGYNEQFF	TGTGCCAGCAGCGTCCTGAGGATAGGCTACAATGAGCAGTTCTTC
TRBV4-3	-	-	TRBJ2-1	CASSQGTFSGERFF	TGCGCCAGCAGCCAAGGGACCTTTAGTGGTGAGCGGTTCTTC
TRBV20-1	-	-	TRBJ1-1	CSAPANIGGSTEAFF	TGCAGTGCCCCGGCGAATATAGGGGGTTCCACTGAAGCTTTCTTT
TRBV20-1	-	-	TRBJ2-5	CSARVGAGPQETQYF	TGCAGTGCTAGAGTAGGGGCCGGACCCCAAGAGACCCAGTACTTC
TRBV5-5	-	few	TRBJ1-4	CASSLELNNEKLFF	TGTGCCAGCAGCTTGGAGCTAAATAATGAAAAACTGTTTTTT
TRBV18	TRBD1	few	TRBJ1-2	CASSPDRATYGYTF	TGTGCCAGCTCACCGGACAGGGCCACCTATGGCTACACCTTC
TRBV10-2	-	-	TRBJ1-2	CASSDPTGPHGGGYTF	TGCGCCAGCAGTGATCCCACAGGACCCCACGGGGGTGGCTACACCTTC
TRBV10-3	-	-	TRBJ1-2	CAIGPGGMSGYTF	TGTGCCATCGGCCCTGGGGGTATGAGTGGCTACACCTTC
TRBV28	-	few	TRBJ2-1	CASSPILSSYNEQFF	TGTGCCAGCAGCCCCATCTTGAGCTCCTACAATGAGCAGTTCTTC
TRBV3-1	-	few	TRBJ1-1	CASSQAGGSRNTEAFF	TGTGCCAGCAGCCAAGCGGGCGGTTCGAGAAACACTGAAGCTTTCTTT
TRBV9	TRBD2	-	TRBJ2-3	CASSVASGKTDTQYF	TGTGCCAGCAGCGTAGCTAGCGGGAAAACAGATACGCAGTATTTT
TRBV20-1	-	-	TRBJ2-1	CSAETVDYNEQFF	TGCAGTGCCGAGACAGTAGACTACAATGAGCAGTTCTTC
TRBV28	-	few	TRBJ2-1	CASVSGGGTRGNEQFF	TGTGCCAGCGTATCAGGAGGGGGAACTCGCGGCAATGAGCAGTTCTTC
TRBV12-3/TRBV12-4	-	-	TRBJ2-3	CASSVDDVSADTQYF	TGTGCCAGCAGCGTAGACGACGTAAGCGCAGATACGCAGTATTTT
TRBV27	-	-	TRBJ2-7	CASSWGVAYVSYEQYF	TGTGCCAGCAGCTGGGGAGTAGCGTACGTCTCCTACGAGCAGTACTTC
TRBV11-2	-	-	TRBJ1-4	CASSLGGPSTGKLFF	TGTGCCAGCAGCTTAGGGGGTCCCTCGACGGGAAAACTGTTTTTT
TRBV15	-	-	TRBJ2-7	CATSSRGFEQYF	TGTGCCACCAGCTCCAGGGGCTTCGAGCAGTACTTC
TRBV12-3/TRBV12-4	TRBD2	-	TRBJ2-1	CASSPPSGSSYNEQFF	TGTGCCAGCAGCCCCCCTAGCGGGAGCTCCTACAATGAGCAGTTCTTC
TRBV13	TRBD2	-	TRBJ2-1	CACQLAGEQFF	TGTGCCTGTCAACTAGCGGGGGAGCAGTTCTTC
TRBV28	TRBD1	-	TRBJ1-5	CASSSGTASNQPQHF	TGTGCCAGCAGTAGCGGGACAGCAAGCAATCAGCCCCAGCATTTT
TRBV28	-	few	TRBJ1-5	CASSLYDKGNQPQHF	TGTGCCAGCAGTTTGTACGATAAGGGGAATCAGCCCCAGCATTTT
TRBV7-2	TRBD1	-	TRBJ1-4	CASSLARTGEEKLFF	TGTGCCAGCAGCTTAGCCCGGACAGGGGAGGAAAAACTGTTTTTT
TRBV7-2	TRBD2	-	TRBJ2-6	CASSPGGGSGANVLTF	TGTGCCAGCAGCCCGGGAGGAGGCTCTGGGGCCAACGTCCTGACTTTC
TRBV15	TRBD1	-	TRBJ2-3	CATSSNSGTADTQYF	TGTGCCACCAGCAGCAATTCGGGGACAGCTGATACGCAGTATTTT
TRBV30	-	-	TRBJ1-2	CAAVQAQSYGYTF	TGTGCGGCGGTGCAGGCCCAGAGCTATGGCTACACCTTC
TRBV6-1	-	few	TRBJ2-3	CASSEGGALGDTQYF	TGTGCCAGCAGTGAAGGGGGAGCCCTCGGGGATACGCAGTATTTT
TRBV27	-	-	TRBJ2-1	CASRYGGEQFF	TGTGCCAGCAGGTACGGGGGTGAGCAGTTCTTC
TRBV30	-	few	TRBJ1-5	CAWSRGNQPQHF	TGTGCCTGGAGTCGGGGCAATCAGCCCCAGCATTTT
TRBV20-1	-	few	TRBJ2-3	CSARLYPDTQYF	TGCAGTGCTAGACTCTACCCAGATACGCAGTATTTT
TRBV6-2/TRBV6-3	-	few	TRBJ2-2	CASSYVTVTGELFF	TGTGCCAGCAGTTACGTGACAGTCACCGGGGAGCTGTTTTTT
TRBV7-2	-	few	TRBJ1-2	CASSSPTTGLHTF	TGTGCCAGCAGCTCACCAACCACAGGGCTGCACACCTTC
TRBV18	-	few	TRBJ1-1	CASSPPSNTGKNTEAFF	TGTGCCAGCTCACCACCGTCCAACACCGGGAAGAACACTGAAGCTTTCTTT
TRBV6-2/TRBV6-3	TRBD2	few	TRBJ2-5	CASSKRTSQETQYF	TGTGCCAGCAGTAAACGGACTAGCCAAGAGACCCAGTACTTC
TRBV29-1	-	-	TRBJ2-7	CSGGTGRSEQYF	TGCAGTGGGGGGACGGGTCGCTCCGAGCAGTACTTC
TRBV4-1	-	-	TRBJ1-2	CASSQPDSAYGYTF	TGCGCCAGCAGCCAACCAGACAGTGCCTATGGCTACACCTTC
TRBV7-2	-	few	TRBJ1-2	CASSSFGENYGYTF	TGTGCCAGCAGCTCCTTCGGGGAGAACTATGGCTACACCTTC
TRBV12-3/TRBV12-4	-	few	TRBJ1-5	CASSMDSGREHF	TGTGCCAGCAGTATGGACAGTGGCCGGGAGCATTTT
TRBV12-3/TRBV12-4	-	-	TRBJ2-4	CASSHGDIQYF	TGTGCCAGCAGCCATGGAGACATTCAGTACTTC
TRBV15	-	-	TRBJ1-1	CATSRLLNTEAFF	TGTGCCACCAGCAGGTTACTGAACACTGAAGCTTTCTTT
TRBV18	TRBD2	few	TRBJ2-3	CASSRGTSGSGTDTQYF	TGTGCCAGCTCACGTGGGACTAGCGGGAGTGGCACAGATACGCAGTATTTT
TRBV29-1	-	-	TRBJ1-1	CSAPGLNSNTEAFF	TGCAGCGCCCCCGGTTTGAATTCGAACACTGAAGCTTTCTTT
TRBV11-1	TRBD1	-	TRBJ1-1	CASSPTGYDTEAFF	TGTGCCAGCAGCCCGACAGGGTATGACACTGAAGCTTTCTTT
TRBV5-1	TRBD1	few	TRBJ1-1	CASSASGGTEAFF	TGCGCCAGCAGCGCCTCAGGGGGCACTGAAGCTTTCTTT
TRBV20-1	-	-	TRBJ1-1	CSATVLETALNTEAFF	TGCAGTGCTACAGTTCTAGAGACGGCCTTGAACACTGAAGCTTTCTTT
TRBV18	-	-	TRBJ2-2	CASSPPPAATGELFF	TGTGCCAGCTCACCACCGCCGGCAGCCACCGGGGAGCTGTTTTTT
TRBV6-5	TRBD1	-	TRBJ1-1	CATGQGEAFF	TGTGCCACCGGACAGGGTGAAGCTTTCTTT
TRBV5-1	-	-	TRBJ1-1	CASSLDGHTEAFF	TGCGCCAGCAGCTTGGACGGGCACACTGAAGCTTTCTTT
TRBV29-1	TRBD1	few	TRBJ2-7	CSVEDRGQEENEQYF	TGCAGCGTTGAAGATCGAGGACAGGAAGAGAACGAGCAGTACTTC
TRBV5-6	-	-	TRBJ2-7	CASSGMYEQYF	TGTGCCAGCAGCGGGATGTACGAGCAGTACTTC
TRBV7-2	-	-	TRBJ2-7	CASSLTSGDEQYF	TGTGCCAGCAGCTTAACCTCGGGAGACGAGCAGTACTTC
TRBV5-6	-	-	TRBJ2-3	CASSLMVDTQYF	TGTGCCAGCAGCTTGATGGTGGATACGCAGTATTTT
TRBV5-1	-	-	TRBJ2-2	CASRSGADTGELFF	TGCGCCAGCCGGTCGGGGGCAGACACCGGGGAGCTGTTTTTT
TRBV20-1	TRBD2	-	TRBJ2-1	CSARDPLAGYGRDEQFF	TGCAGTGCTAGAGATCCACTAGCGGGATATGGGAGGGATGAGCAGTTCTTC